This TCR beta chain was observed in a study of T and B cells in COVID-19 patients (dated by TCRdb to 2018 to 2020). Background on the whole study: Using TRB and IGH repertoire sequencing of peripheral blood, the study characterized adaptive immunity in COVID-19 patients who had active infection or had recovered. A recovered cohort comprised more than 15 patients contributing fewer than 25 samples, mostly after mild to moderate COVID-19 managed as outpatients. Median age was about 31 years in the recovered cohort versus less than 75 years in the active-infection cohort. Critical illness requiring mechanical ventilation or ECMO was present in about 65% of the 20 patients in the active-infection cohort. Of the 20 to 25 patients in the active-infection cohort, about 18 had comorbidities associated with unfavorable COVID-19 outcome. Over 8 million TCR sequences were analysed in a TCR and BCR sequence repository that covered approximately 40 patients and around 66 time points. Because samples were available both during active disease and after recovery, a couple of patients were counted in both the recovered and the active cohorts. An age-matched reference group of 39 healthy donors negative for COVID-19 antibodies served as the comparison for repertoire analyses. As many as 9 follow-up blood samples were collected from each patient, and in some individuals these samples spanned different disease stages. Paper-wide results and their limitations: Few blood samples were available from mildly ill patients while symptoms were present, and early samples from severe cases were likewise scarce. TRB repertoires were found to be highly clonal in active COVID-19, whereas diversity and richness at recovery were found to rise above healthy donor levels. The reported TCR clusters were stated to require prospective validation before clinical use. In patients with COVID-19, the usage of TRBV/TRBJ genes was reported to be strongly skewed. The cohort was considered too small for HLA contributions to COVID-19 susceptibility or severity to be assessed. Specific T cell subsets (CD4+/Treg/CD8+) and sorted SARS-CoV-2-responsive or tetramer+ T cells had not yet been sequenced, and these experiments were ongoing. A total of about 2,000 TCR clusters were exclusive to the recovered cohort, and roughly 31 of those clusters were low-pGen clusters.

Data came from an Illumina MiSeq. TRB rearrangements were amplified by multiplex PCR with BIOMED2 TRB-A/B primer pools. Illumina-compatible adapters and 7-nucleotide sample barcodes were added to the amplicons in two consecutive PCRs. All library PCRs used Phusion HS II polymerase. Amplicons were gel-purified with the NucleoSpin Gel and PCR Clean-up kit, quantified on Qubit, and pooled at approximately 3.9 nM. The quality of the amplicon pool was checked on an Agilent 2100 Bioanalyzer prior to Illumina next-generation sequencing. Turning to the authors' computational methods: Annotation of TRB rearrangements was done in MiXCR 3.0.8 with the default MiXCR reference library. Non-productive reads and sequences with fewer than 2 reads were removed, and each unique CDR3 nucleotide sequence was counted as one clone. Clonality, diversity, richness and V-J gene usage were computed in R 3.5.1. GLIPH2 was used for TCR clustering by CDR3 similarity, and generation probabilities were calculated by OLGA. Only GLIPH2 clusters containing at least four unique TCR clonotypes present in at least three individuals were kept. TCRdb reran the public reads through fastp at Q25 and MiXCR, keeping productive beta chains. Merged by CDR3 protein, the rows form single entries marked with the most common genes and DNA. The V and J calls follow TCRdb's processing rather than the paper's. In all, the sample holds a few thousand distinct CDR3 sequences, and 22% of those were seen once. Around 16% of the sample rests with the top ten.

TRB repertoires were amplified from 250-500 ng of genomic DNA extracted from blood. This clonotype is termed medium-sized (0.01 to 0.1%). The specificity of this receptor is unknown. Base qualities are not recorded, but no much larger clone differs from it by a single base. V lost 1 base and J lost 6 bases, and the count of bases not matched to a germline gene is 5. The CDR3 covers 14 residues, taking in both the cysteine and the phenylalanine. Solely the CDR3 DNA is kept, with 42 bases framed from the first base. The germline V gene (reference sequence) provides CDR1 GTSNPN and CDR2 SVGIG. The V gene is TRBV30 and the J gene is TRBJ2-1, with TRBD1 identical over 8 junction bases. The sequenced material came from blood. The receptor was isolated from a human donor with active COVID-19. The CDR3 loop reads CAWSGPGQVNEQFF. DNA sequence: TGTGCCTGGAGTGGCCCGGGACAGGTCAATGAGCAGTTCTTC.